This is a list of T cell receptor beta chains from one sample in a study of cytomegalovirus exposure and HLA in healthy donors. Sequencing used immunoSEQ multiplex PCR; TCRdb keeps in-frame clones, though not all of them. The sample comprises 100,000 to 150,000 clones, 74% of which are singletons, and 6.6% rests with the top ten. The sample taken for sequencing was PBMCs. These receptors all stem from a man in his forties or fifties in good health and CMV-seropositive. Both conserved end residues are part of each CDR3. A D gene is named only where the DNA matches it firmly. Where a row states a size, it is once, few, many or the class of an expanded clone; other rows omit it.

cdr3_aa,cdr3_nt,clone_size,j_call,v_call,d_call
CAISALPTGTYEQYF,TGTGCCATCAGTGCCCTTCCTACAGGGACCTACGAGCAGTACTTC,few,TRBJ2-7,TRBV10-3,NA
CASSLDNGYTF,TGTGCCAGCAGCTTGGATAATGGCTACACCTTC,NA,TRBJ1-2,TRBV5-4,NA
CASSFLAGAGNEQFF,TGTGCCAGCAGCTTTCTAGCGGGAGCTGGCAATGAGCAGTTCTTC,NA,TRBJ2-1,TRBV7-6,TRBD2
CASKTGQGRTGELFF,TGTGCCAGCAAAACGGGACAGGGGAGAACCGGGGAGCTGTTTTTT,NA,TRBJ2-2,TRBV2,TRBD1
CASSAETGGPYEKLFF,TGTGCCAGCTCAGCAGAGACAGGGGGCCCCTATGAAAAACTGTTTTTT,few,TRBJ1-4,TRBV18,TRBD1
CASSIQGGLETQYF,TGTGCCAGTAGTATACAAGGGGGATTGGAGACCCAGTACTTC,NA,TRBJ2-5,TRBV19,NA
CASSPGQGASTDTQYF,TGTGCCAGCAGCCCCGGACAGGGAGCTAGCACAGATACGCAGTATTTT,NA,TRBJ2-3,TRBV7-7,TRBD1
CASKKTGELYEQYF,TGTGCCAGCAAGAAAACGGGAGAGCTTTACGAGCAGTACTTC,NA,TRBJ2-7,TRBV27,NA
CASRPDRGQETQYF,TGTGCCAGCAGACCGGACAGGGGACAAGAGACCCAGTACTTC,NA,TRBJ2-5,TRBV6-6,TRBD1
CASSLTGTFNEKLFF,TGTGCCAGCAGCTTAACAGGGACCTTTAATGAAAAACTGTTTTTT,few,TRBJ1-4,TRBV7-2,NA
CASRGDRGTQETQYF,TGTGCCAGCAGAGGGGACAGGGGGACCCAAGAGACCCAGTACTTC,NA,TRBJ2-5,TRBV28,TRBD1
CASSIRGLSTGELFF,TGTGCCAGCAGTATCAGGGGGCTGAGCACCGGGGAGCTGTTTTTT,NA,TRBJ2-2,TRBV27,TRBD1
CASSFSRDSLRGYTF,TGTGCCAGCAGTTTCAGCCGGGACAGTTTAAGGGGCTACACCTTC,NA,TRBJ1-2,TRBV27,TRBD1
CSVDEADGYTF,TGCAGCGTTGACGAGGCAGACGGCTACACCTTC,once,TRBJ1-2,TRBV29-1,NA
CASSLRDSINEQFF,TGTGCCAGCAGCTTAAGGGACAGCATCAATGAGCAGTTCTTC,NA,TRBJ2-1,TRBV7-9,TRBD1